This T cell receptor beta chain came from a study of blood T cell repertoires in COVID-19. Turning to the study itself: Material from acute and convalescent COVID-19 was sourced from the United States, Italy and Spain.

Sequencing was performed with immunoSEQ multiplex PCR; in TCRdb, only in-frame clones are kept and a portion is missing. This table holds some 21,000 clones, over 75% found once. CDR1 and CDR2 (germline): MNHEY, SVGEGT. The CDR3 extends over 14 amino acids. Trimming took off 2 bases at V and 16 bases at J, with 18 bases between the two ends. Sequences were obtained from peripheral blood. This chain uses TRBV6-2 or TRBV6-3 with TRBJ1-6; D is ambiguous. The sequence was obtained from a man aged 50 to 59 with active COVID-19. CDR3 sequence: CASSYVRPSLQLHF. CDR3 nucleotides: TGTGCCAGCAGTTACGTCAGGCCCTCTCTCCAACTCCACTTT.